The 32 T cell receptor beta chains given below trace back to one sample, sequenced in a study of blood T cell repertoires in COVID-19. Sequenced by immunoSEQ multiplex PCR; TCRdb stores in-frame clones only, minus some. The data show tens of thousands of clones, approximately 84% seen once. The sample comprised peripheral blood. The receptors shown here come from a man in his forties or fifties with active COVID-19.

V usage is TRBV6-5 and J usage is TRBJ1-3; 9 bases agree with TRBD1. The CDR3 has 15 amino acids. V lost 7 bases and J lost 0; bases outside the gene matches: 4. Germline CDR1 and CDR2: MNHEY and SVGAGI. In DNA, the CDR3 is TGTGCCAGCACGAGACAGGGGGACTCTGGAAACACCATATATTTT. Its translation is CASTRQGDSGNTIYF.

The CDR3 DNA follows: TGTGCCAGCAGACTAGGGACATCGGTCGAGCAGTACTTC. It encodes CASRLGTSVEQYF. The gene calls are TRBV6-5 and TRBJ2-7; maybe TRBD1 (6 bases). Germline V CDR1 and CDR2: MNHEY, SVGAGI. Trimming cost V 6 bases and J 6 bases, with 15 bases left between them. CDR3 length equals 13 residues.

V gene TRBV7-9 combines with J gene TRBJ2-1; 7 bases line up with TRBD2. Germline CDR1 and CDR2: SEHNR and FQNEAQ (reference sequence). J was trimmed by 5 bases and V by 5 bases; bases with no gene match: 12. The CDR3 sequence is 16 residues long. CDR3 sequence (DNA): TGTGCCAGCAGCCCAGCCGTGGGACTACTTCACAATGAGCAGTTCTTC. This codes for CASSPAVGLLHNEQFF.

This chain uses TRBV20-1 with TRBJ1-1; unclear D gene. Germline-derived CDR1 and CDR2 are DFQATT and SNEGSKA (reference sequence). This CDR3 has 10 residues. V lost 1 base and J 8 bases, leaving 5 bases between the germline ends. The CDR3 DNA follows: TGCAGTGCTAGAGCCCTGGAAGCTTTCTTT. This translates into CSARALEAFF.

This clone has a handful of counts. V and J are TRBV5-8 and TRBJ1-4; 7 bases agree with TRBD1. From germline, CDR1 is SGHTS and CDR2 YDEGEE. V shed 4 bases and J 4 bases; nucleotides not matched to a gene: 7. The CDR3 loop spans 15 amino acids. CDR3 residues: CASSAGGGLNEKLFF. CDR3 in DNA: TGTGCCAGCAGCGCCGGAGGGGGCCTTAATGAAAAACTGTTTTTT. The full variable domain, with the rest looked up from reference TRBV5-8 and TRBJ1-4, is EAGVTQSPTHLIKTRGQQATLRCSPISGHTSVYWYQQALGLGLQFLLWYDEGEERNRGNFPPRFSGRQFPNYSSELNVNALELEDSALYLCASSAGGGLNEKLFFGSGTQLSVL.

CDR3 sequence reads: CSVEESRGYEQYF. DNA for the CDR3: TGCAGCGTTGAAGAAAGTAGAGGCTACGAGCAGTACTTC. The chain links TRBV29-1 to TRBJ2-7; D ambiguous. This CDR3 comprises 13 residues. V lost 0 bases and J lost 3, with 9 bases in between. Germline V gives CDR1 SQVTM, CDR2 ANQGSEA.

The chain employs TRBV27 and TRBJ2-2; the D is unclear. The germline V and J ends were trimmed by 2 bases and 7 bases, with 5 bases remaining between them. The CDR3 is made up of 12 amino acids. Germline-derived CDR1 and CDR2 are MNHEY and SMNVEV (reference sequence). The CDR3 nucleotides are TGTGCCAGCAGTTTAACGGGCGGGGAGCTGTTTTTT. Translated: CASSLTGGELFF.

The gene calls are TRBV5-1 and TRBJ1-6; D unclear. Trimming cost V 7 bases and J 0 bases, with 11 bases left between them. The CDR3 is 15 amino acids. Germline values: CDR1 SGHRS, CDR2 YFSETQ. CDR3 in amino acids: CASRRESSYNSPLHF. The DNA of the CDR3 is TGCGCCAGCCGCCGAGAGAGCTCCTATAATTCACCCCTCCACTTT.

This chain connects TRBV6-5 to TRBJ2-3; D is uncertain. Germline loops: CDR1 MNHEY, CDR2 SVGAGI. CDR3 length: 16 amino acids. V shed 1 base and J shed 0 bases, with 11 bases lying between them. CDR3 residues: CASSYYLTPSTDTQYF. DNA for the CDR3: TGTGCCAGCAGTTACTATCTGACACCGAGCACAGATACGCAGTATTTT.

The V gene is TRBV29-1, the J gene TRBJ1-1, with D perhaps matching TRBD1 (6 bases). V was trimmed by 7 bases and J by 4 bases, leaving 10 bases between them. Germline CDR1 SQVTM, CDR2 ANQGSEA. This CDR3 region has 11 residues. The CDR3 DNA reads TGCAGCGCCCCCAGGGGCACTGAAGCTTTCTTT. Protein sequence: CSAPRGTEAFF.

In DNA form, the CDR3 reads TGTGCCAGTAGTCCCGGGACAGGAAGCTACGAGCAGTACTTC. This sequence encodes CASSPGTGSYEQYF. This chain uses TRBV19 with TRBJ2-7, with 8 bases matching TRBD1. The CDR3 has 14 residues. Unmatched junction bases numbered 6, after V lost 5 bases and J lost 3 bases. In germline, CDR1 is LNHDA, CDR2 SQIVND (reference sequence).

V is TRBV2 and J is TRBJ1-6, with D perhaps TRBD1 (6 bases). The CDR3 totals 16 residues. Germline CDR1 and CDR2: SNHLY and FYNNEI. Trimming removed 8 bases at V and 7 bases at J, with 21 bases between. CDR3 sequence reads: CASRGQSQRGNSPLHF. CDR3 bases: TGTGCCAGCCGAGGACAGTCCCAGAGAGGCAATTCACCCCTCCACTTT.

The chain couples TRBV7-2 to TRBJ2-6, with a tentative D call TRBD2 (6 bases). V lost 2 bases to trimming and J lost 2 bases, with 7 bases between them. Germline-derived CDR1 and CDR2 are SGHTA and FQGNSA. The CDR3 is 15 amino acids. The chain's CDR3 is CASSLWGAGANVLTF. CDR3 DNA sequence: TGTGCCAGCAGCTTATGGGGGGCTGGGGCCAACGTCCTGACTTTC.

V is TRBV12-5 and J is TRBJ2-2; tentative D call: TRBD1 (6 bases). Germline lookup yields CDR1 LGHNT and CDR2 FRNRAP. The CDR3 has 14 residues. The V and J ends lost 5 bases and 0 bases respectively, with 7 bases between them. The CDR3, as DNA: TGTGCTAGTGGTGACAGGACGAACACCGGGGAGCTGTTTTTT. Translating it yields CASGDRTNTGELFF.

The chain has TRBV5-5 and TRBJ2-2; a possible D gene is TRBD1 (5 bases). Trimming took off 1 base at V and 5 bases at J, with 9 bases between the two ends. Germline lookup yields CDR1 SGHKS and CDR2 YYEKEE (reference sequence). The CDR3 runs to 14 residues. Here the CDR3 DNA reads TGTGCCAGCAGCTTGAGGGGTGGGACCGGGGAGCTGTTTTTT. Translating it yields CASSLRGGTGELFF.

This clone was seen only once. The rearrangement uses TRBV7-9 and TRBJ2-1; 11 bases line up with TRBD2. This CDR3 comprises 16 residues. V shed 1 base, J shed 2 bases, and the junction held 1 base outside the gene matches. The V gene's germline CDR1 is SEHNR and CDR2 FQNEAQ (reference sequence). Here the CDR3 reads CASSLVAGGPYNEQFF. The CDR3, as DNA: TGTGCCAGCAGCTTAGTAGCGGGGGGGCCCTACAATGAGCAGTTCTTC.

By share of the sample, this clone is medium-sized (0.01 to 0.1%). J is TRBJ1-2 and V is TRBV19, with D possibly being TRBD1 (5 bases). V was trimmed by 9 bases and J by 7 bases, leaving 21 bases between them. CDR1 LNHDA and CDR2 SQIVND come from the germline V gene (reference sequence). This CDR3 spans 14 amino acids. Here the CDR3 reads CASFPQDAYGGYTF. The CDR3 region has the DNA TGTGCCAGCTTCCCACAGGACGCTTACGGTGGCTACACCTTC.

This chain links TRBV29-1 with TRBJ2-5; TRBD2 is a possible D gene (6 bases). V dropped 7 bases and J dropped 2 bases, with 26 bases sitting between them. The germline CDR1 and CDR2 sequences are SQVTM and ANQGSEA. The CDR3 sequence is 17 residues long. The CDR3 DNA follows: TGCAGCGAACGGGTCCGGGCGGGAATTTTAGGGCAAGAGACCCAGTACTTC. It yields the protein CSERVRAGILGQETQYF.

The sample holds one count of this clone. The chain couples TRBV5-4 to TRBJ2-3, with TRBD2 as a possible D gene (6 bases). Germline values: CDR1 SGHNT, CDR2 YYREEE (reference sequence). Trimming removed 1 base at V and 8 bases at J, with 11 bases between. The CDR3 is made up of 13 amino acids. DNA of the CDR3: TGTGCCAGCAGCTTGTCACTAGCTCCTACGCAGTATTTT. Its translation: CASSLSLAPTQYF.

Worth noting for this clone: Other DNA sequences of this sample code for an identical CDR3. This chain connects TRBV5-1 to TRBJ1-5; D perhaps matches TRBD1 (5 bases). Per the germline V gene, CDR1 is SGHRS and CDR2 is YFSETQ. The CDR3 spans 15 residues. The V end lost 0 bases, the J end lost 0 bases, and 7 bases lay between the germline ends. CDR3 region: CASSLEGLSNQPQHF. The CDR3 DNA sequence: TGCGCCAGCAGCTTGGAGGGGCTTAGCAATCAGCCCCAGCATTTT.

As DNA, the CDR3 is TGTGCCAGCAGCCAACGGAGGTTACCGGACAATCAGCCCCAGCATTTT. The encoded protein is CASSQRRLPDNQPQHF. The rearrangement uses TRBV11-2 and TRBJ1-5; D is unresolved. The CDR3 covers 16 residues. The V gene's germline CDR1 is SGHAT and CDR2 FQNNGV. Trimming removed 5 bases from V and 3 bases from J, with 17 bases in between.

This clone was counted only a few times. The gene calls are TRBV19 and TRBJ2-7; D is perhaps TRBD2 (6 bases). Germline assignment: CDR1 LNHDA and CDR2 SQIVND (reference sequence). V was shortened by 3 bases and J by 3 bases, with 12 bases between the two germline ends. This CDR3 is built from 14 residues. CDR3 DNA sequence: TGTGCCAGTAGTATCCGGAGGGAGGTCTACGAGCAGTACTTC. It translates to CASSIRREVYEQYF. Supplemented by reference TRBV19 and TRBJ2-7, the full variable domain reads DGGITQSPKYLFRKEGQNVTLSCEQNLNHDAMYWYRQDPGQGLRLIYYSQIVNDFQKGDIAEGYSVSREKKESFPLTVTSAQKNPTAFYLCASSIRREVYEQYFGPGTRLTVT.

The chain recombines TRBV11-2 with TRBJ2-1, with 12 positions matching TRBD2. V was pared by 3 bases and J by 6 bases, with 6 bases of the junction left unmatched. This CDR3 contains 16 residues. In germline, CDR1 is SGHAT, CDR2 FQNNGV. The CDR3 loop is CASSFTSGGSANEQFF. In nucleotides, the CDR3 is TGTGCCAGCAGCTTTACTAGCGGGGGGTCCGCCAATGAGCAGTTCTTC.

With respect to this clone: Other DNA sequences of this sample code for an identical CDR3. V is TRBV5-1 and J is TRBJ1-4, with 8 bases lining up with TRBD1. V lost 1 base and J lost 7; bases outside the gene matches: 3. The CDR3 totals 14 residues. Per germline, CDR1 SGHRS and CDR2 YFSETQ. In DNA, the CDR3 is TGCGCCAGCAGCTTGACAGGGGGAGGTGAAAAACTGTTTTTT. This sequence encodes CASSLTGGGEKLFF.

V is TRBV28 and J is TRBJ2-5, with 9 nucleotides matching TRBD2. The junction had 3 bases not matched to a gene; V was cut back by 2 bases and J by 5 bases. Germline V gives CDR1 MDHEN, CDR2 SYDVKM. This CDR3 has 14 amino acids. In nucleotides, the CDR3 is TGTGCCAGCAGTTTAGCGGGGGGGCCTGAGACCCAGTACTTC. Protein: CASSLAGGPETQYF.

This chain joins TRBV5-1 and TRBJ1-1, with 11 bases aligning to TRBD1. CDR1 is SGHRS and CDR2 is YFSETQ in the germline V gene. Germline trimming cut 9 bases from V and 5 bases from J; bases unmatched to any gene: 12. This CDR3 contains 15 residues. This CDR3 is CATRTGQGASTEAFF. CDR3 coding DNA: TGCGCCACCCGAACCGGACAGGGGGCAAGTACTGAAGCTTTCTTT.

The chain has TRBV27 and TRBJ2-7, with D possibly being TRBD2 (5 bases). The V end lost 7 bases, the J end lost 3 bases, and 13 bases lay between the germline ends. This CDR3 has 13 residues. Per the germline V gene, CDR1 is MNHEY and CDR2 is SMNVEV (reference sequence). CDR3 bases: TGTGCCAGCACCGTCGGGGTAGGCTACGAGCAGTACTTC. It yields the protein CASTVGVGYEQYF.

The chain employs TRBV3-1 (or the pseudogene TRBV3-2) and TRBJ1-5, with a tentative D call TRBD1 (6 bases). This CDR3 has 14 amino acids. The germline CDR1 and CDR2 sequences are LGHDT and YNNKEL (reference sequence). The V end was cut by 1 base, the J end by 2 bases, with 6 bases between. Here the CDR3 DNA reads TGTGCCAGCAGCCAAGCAGGGGGCAATCAGCCCCAGCATTTT. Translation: CASSQAGGNQPQHF.

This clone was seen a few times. CDR3 DNA: TGTGCCAGCTCACCAGGCACAGGGTCTTCTGGAAACACCATATATTTT. This codes for CASSPGTGSSGNTIYF. The chain uses TRBV18 and TRBJ1-3, with a weak D call TRBD1 (6 bases). V was cut by 2 bases and J by 1 base, with 12 bases left in between. Germline-derived CDR1 and CDR2 are KGHSH and LQKENI. This CDR3 spans 16 amino acids. Variable domain in full (rest from reference TRBV18 and TRBJ1-3): NAGVMQNPRHLVRRRGQEARLRCSPMKGHSHVYWYRQLPEEGLKFMVYLQKENIIDESGMPKERFSAEFPKEGPSILRIQQVVRGDSAAYFCASSPGTGSSGNTIYFGEGSWLTVV.

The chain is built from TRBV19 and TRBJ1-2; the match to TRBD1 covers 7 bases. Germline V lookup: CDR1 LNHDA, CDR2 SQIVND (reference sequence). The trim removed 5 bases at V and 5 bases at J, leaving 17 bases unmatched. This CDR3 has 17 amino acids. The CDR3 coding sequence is TGTGCCAGTAGTCCCCGGGACAGCAACCGCTGGGGGTATGGCTACACCTTC. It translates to CASSPRDSNRWGYGYTF.

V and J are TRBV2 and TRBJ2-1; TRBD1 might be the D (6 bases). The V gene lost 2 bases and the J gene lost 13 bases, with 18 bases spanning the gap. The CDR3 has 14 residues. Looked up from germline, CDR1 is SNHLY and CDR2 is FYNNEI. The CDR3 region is CASSETTTGSKQFF. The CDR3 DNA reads TGTGCCAGCAGTGAAACCACGACAGGCTCGAAACAGTTCTTC.

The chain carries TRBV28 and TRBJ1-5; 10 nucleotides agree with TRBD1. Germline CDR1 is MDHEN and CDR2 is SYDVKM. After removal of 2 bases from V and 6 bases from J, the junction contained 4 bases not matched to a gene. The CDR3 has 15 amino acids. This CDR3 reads CASSLDGTGAQPQHF. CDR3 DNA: TGTGCCAGCAGTTTAGATGGGACAGGGGCTCAGCCCCAGCATTTT.